This TCR beta chain was identified during a study of OX40 agonist ivuxolimab in advanced cancers. Profiling relied on immunoSEQ multiplex PCR, and the TCRdb table lists in-frame clones only, not all of them. In the table there are 55,000 to 65,000 clones, under 90% of which are singletons. CDR1 is SGHVS, CDR2 FQNEAQ, per germline. CDR3 length: 15 residues. J gave up 5 bases and V 1 base, and 7 bases lay outside the gene matches. The sequencing here drew on CD4+ or CD8+ T cells sorted from blood, taken in a trial of the OX40 agonist ivuxolimab. The rearrangement links TRBV7-8 to TRBJ2-5, with TRBD2 identical over 7 bases. The clonotype was recovered from an adult with an advanced solid tumor such as melanoma, head and neck, liver or kidney cancer. CDR3 sequence (DNA): TGTGCCAGCAGCTTAGGGGGAGGGCCGTCCGAGACCCAGTACTTC. It codes for CASSLGGGPSETQYF.